A single sample gave rise to the 21 T cell receptor beta chains below, sequenced in a study of beta chain features in type 1 diabetes. General study results and limits: There was a moderate but significant shortening of TCRB CDR3s in all four CD4+ subsets of Type 1 diabetes patients.

Every bit of the isolated RNA underwent reverse transcription, so sequencing read expressed TCRB transcripts. Clones were sequenced by immunoSEQ multiplex PCR, and TCRdb holds only the in-frame ones, with some missing. Among about 170,000 clones listed, roughly 7.1% were seen once. Their target antigens are unknown. The sample consisted of central memory CD4+ T cells from blood. All receptors derive from a woman in her thirties or forties with type 1 diabetes.

The CDR3 DNA reads TGTGCCAGCAGAAGGTCTAGCGGGGCCCCCGGGGAGACCCAGTACTTC. It is translated as CASRRSSGAPGETQYF. This rearrangement joins TRBV27 to TRBJ2-5; 9 positions agree with TRBD2. J gave up 5 bases and V 6 bases, and 13 bases lay outside the gene matches. The germline gives CDR1 MNHEY, CDR2 SMNVEV (reference sequence). The CDR3 extends over 16 amino acids.

The chain employs TRBV18 and TRBJ1-5; the D gene is possibly TRBD1 (6 bases). V lost 0 bases and J 1 base, leaving 13 bases between the germline ends. This CDR3 contains 17 residues. Germline CDR1 KGHSH, CDR2 LQKENI. CDR3 sequence: CASSPPNGGQSNQPQHF. The CDR3 bases are TGTGCCAGCTCACCACCGAACGGGGGGCAAAGCAATCAGCCCCAGCATTTT.

This rearrangement joins TRBV11-2 to TRBJ2-3, with D uncertain. V was pared by 4 bases and J by 6 bases, with 8 bases between. Germline CDR1 reads SGHAT; CDR2 reads FQNNGV. This CDR3 is built from 12 residues. In nucleotides, the CDR3 is TGTGCCAGCAGCTCCCGGTTGGATACGCAGTATTTT. This encodes CASSSRLDTQYF. Full variable domain (remainder filled in from reference TRBV11-2 and TRBJ2-3): EAGVAQSPRYKIIEKRQSVAFWCNPISGHATLYWYQQILGQGPKLLIQFQNNGVVDDSQLPKDRFSAERLKGVDSTLKIQPAKLEDSAVYLCASSSRLDTQYFGPGTRLTVL.

The chain links TRBV28 to TRBJ1-2; D is unclear. Deletions cut 4 bases from V and 4 bases from J, with 7 bases between. The CDR3 spans 12 residues. The germline V gene has CDR1 MDHEN and CDR2 SYDVKM. The CDR3 nucleotides read TGTGCCAGCAGTTCTCGCGGCTATGGCTACACCTTC. As protein: CASSSRGYGYTF.

The V and J genes are TRBV28 and TRBJ2-7; weak D call: TRBD1 (5 bases). In germline, CDR1 is MDHEN, CDR2 SYDVKM. The length of the CDR3 is 13 residues. The V and J ends lost 2 bases and 4 bases respectively, with 9 bases between them. CDR3 loop: CASSLQGSYEQYF. The CDR3 region has the DNA TGTGCCAGCAGTTTACAGGGCTCTTACGAGCAGTACTTC.

This chain connects TRBV5-1 to TRBJ1-1; 7 positions agree with TRBD1. V gave up 2 bases and J gave up 2 bases; unmatched junction bases: 6. The CDR3 extends over 15 amino acids. Germline V CDR1 and CDR2: SGHRS, YFSETQ. The CDR3 region has the DNA TGCGCCAGCAGCTTTTTAACAGGGGCCAACACTGAAGCTTTCTTT. Translating gives CASSFLTGANTEAFF.

This rearrangement joins TRBV2 to TRBJ2-7; tentative D call: TRBD2 (5 bases). CDR1 and CDR2 from the germline V gene are SNHLY and FYNNEI. The length of the CDR3 is 13 residues. Trimming removed 5 bases at V and 4 bases at J, with 12 bases between. The CDR3 spells CASSRDFLYEQYF. CDR3 coding DNA: TGTGCCAGCAGTCGGGATTTTCTTTACGAGCAGTACTTC.

The chain has TRBV5-1 and TRBJ2-3; D remains ambiguous. Per the germline V gene, CDR1 is SGHRS and CDR2 is YFSETQ. V dropped 0 bases and J dropped 7 bases, with 9 bases sitting between them. The CDR3 is 13 amino acids. The CDR3 is CASSLDSANTQYF. For the CDR3, the DNA is TGCGCCAGCAGCTTGGACAGTGCGAATACGCAGTATTTT.

This clone has more than one count but fewer than ten. As DNA, the CDR3 is TGTGCCAGCATGCGTGGGACAGGATATAATTCACCCCTCCACTTT. It yields the protein CASMRGTGYNSPLHF. The chain uses TRBV2 and TRBJ1-6; TRBD1 matches at 8 bases. V was clipped by 7 bases and J by 4 bases; unmatched bases: 6. Germline CDR1 and CDR2: SNHLY and FYNNEI. This CDR3 has 15 residues.

This clone was seen more than once but under ten times. The chain has TRBV25-1 and TRBJ2-7; D is possibly TRBD2 (5 bases). Germline V CDR1 and CDR2: MGHDK, SYGVNS. Trimming pared 2 bases from V and 6 bases from J, leaving 17 bases between. The CDR3 is 15 amino acids. CDR3 nucleotide sequence: TGTGCCAGCAGTGAACCCGGTCCGGTTGCGGGCGAGCAGTACTTC. This sequence encodes CASSEPGPVAGEQYF.

The chain combines TRBV18 with TRBJ2-7; 9 bases fit TRBD1. This CDR3 comprises 15 residues. Trimming took 6 bases from V and 3 from J; bases not matched to a gene: 9. In germline, CDR1 is KGHSH, CDR2 LQKENI. This CDR3 is CASSYDRDRVYEQYF. The CDR3 nucleotides are TGTGCCAGCTCCTACGACCGGGACAGGGTCTACGAGCAGTACTTC.

As DNA, the CDR3 is TGTGCCAGCAGTTACGCCCGAGACACCATATATTTT. This codes for CASSYARDTIYF. This chain links TRBV7-2 with TRBJ1-3; no definite D call. This CDR3 spans 12 amino acids. Germline CDR1 reads SGHTA; CDR2 reads FQGNSA. Between the trimmed V and J ends, which lost 6 bases and 8 bases, there was a span of 11 bases. Supplemented by reference TRBV7-2 and TRBJ1-3, the full variable domain reads GAGVSQSPSNKVTEKGKDVELRCDPISGHTALYWYRQSLGQGLEFLIYFQGNSAPDKSGLPSDRFSAERTGGSVSTLTIQRTQQEDSAVYLCASSYARDTIYFGEGSWLTVV.

The genes are TRBV7-9 and TRBJ1-1, with a possible D match to TRBD1 (6 bases). This CDR3 region has 15 residues. CDR1 is SEHNR, CDR2 FQNEAQ, per germline (reference sequence). V lost 4 bases and J lost 5, with 17 bases in between. CDR3 DNA sequence: TGTGCCAGCAGCTCAGGGGAGGGGGTGTCTACTGAAGCTTTCTTT. It is translated as CASSSGEGVSTEAFF.

This clone was observed a few times. In DNA form, the CDR3 reads TGTGCCAGCAAGGGGGGACTAGACATCAATGAGCAGTTCTTC. Translating gives CASKGGLDINEQFF. V usage is TRBV2 and J usage is TRBJ2-1; 8 bases are shared with TRBD2. In germline, CDR1 is SNHLY, CDR2 FYNNEI. Trimming at V came to 7 bases and at J to 6 bases, leaving 8 bases not matched to a gene. CDR3 length: 14 residues.

The rearrangement joins TRBV7-9 to TRBJ2-2; a possible D gene is TRBD2 (6 bases). Trimming left V 3 bases short and J 8 bases short, with 16 bases between. Germline values: CDR1 SEHNR, CDR2 FQNEAQ (reference sequence). This CDR3 contains 15 residues. The CDR3 protein is CASSLERGSSGELFF. CDR3 in DNA: TGTGCCAGCAGCTTGGAACGGGGGAGTTCGGGGGAGCTGTTTTTT.

A few counts support this clone. The chain recombines TRBV13 with TRBJ1-1; 8 bases agree with TRBD1. The V gene's germline CDR1 is PRHDT and CDR2 FYEKMQ (reference sequence). The J segment lost 1 base and the V segment lost 0 bases, leaving 4 bases of the junction unmatched. The CDR3 length is 16 residues. In DNA, the CDR3 is TGTGCCAGCAGCTTAGGCTTGACAGGGGAGAACACTGAAGCTTTCTTT. Protein: CASSLGLTGENTEAFF.

This clone showed up just a few times. This sequence joins TRBV28 and TRBJ2-7, with a tentative D call TRBD1 (6 bases). V gave up 2 bases and J gave up 2 bases, with 7 bases separating them. This CDR3 spans 13 amino acids. CDR1 is MDHEN, CDR2 SYDVKM, per germline. The CDR3 region has the DNA TGTGCCAGCAGTTTACAGGGGCCCTACGAGCAGTACTTC. Translating it yields CASSLQGPYEQYF.

This clone has at least ten counts. This chain connects TRBV18 to TRBJ2-7, with 9 nucleotides matching TRBD1. V was pared by 6 bases and J by 0 bases, with 6 bases of the junction left unmatched. From germline, CDR1 is KGHSH and CDR2 LQKENI. The CDR3 length is 15 residues. CDR3 amino acids: CASSPGQGYSYEQYF. CDR3 coding DNA: TGTGCCAGCTCCCCCGGACAGGGGTACTCCTACGAGCAGTACTTC.

J is TRBJ1-1 and V is TRBV29-1; 9 positions agree with TRBD1. CDR3 length equals 13 residues. V lost 7 bases, J lost 5 bases, and 8 bases stayed unmatched. Germline lookup yields CDR1 SQVTM and CDR2 ANQGSEA. The CDR3 here is CSADRGLGTEAFF. The CDR3 nucleotides read TGCAGCGCGGACAGGGGACTTGGGACTGAAGCTTTCTTT. The whole variable domain, filled in from reference TRBV29-1 and TRBJ1-1, reads SAVISQKPSRDICQRGTSLTIQCQVDSQVTMMFWYRQQPGQSLTLIATANQGSEATYESGFVIDKFPISRPNLTFSTLTVSNMSPEDSSIYLCSADRGLGTEAFFGQGTRLTVV.

This clone was observed a handful of times. This chain links TRBV7-9 with TRBJ2-7; D might be TRBD1 (6 bases). Trimming shortened V by 1 base and J by 0 bases, and 16 bases separated the two germline ends. CDR3 length: 17 amino acids. Germline V CDR1 and CDR2: SEHNR, FQNEAQ (reference sequence). CDR3 in amino acids: CASSLEWGRTASYEQYF. CDR3 coding DNA: TGTGCCAGCAGCTTAGAATGGGGGCGGACAGCCTCCTACGAGCAGTACTTC.

V is TRBV28 and J is TRBJ1-2; D perhaps matches TRBD1 (5 bases). V shed 2 bases and J shed 4 bases, with 17 bases lying between them. The CDR3 is made up of 16 amino acids. Germline CDR1 and CDR2: MDHEN and SYDVKM. DNA of the CDR3: TGTGCCAGCAGTTTACCCCATCAGGGACTGGGCTATGGCTACACCTTC. It encodes CASSLPHQGLGYGYTF.